The 19 T cell receptor beta chains below come from one sample, sequenced in a study of OX40 agonist ivuxolimab in advanced cancers. Measured with immunoSEQ multiplex PCR; TCRdb has only the in-frame clones, and not every one. Of 70,000 or so clones detected, about 88% appear once; the ten largest clones hold about a sixth. Sequencing used CD4+ or CD8+ T cells sorted from blood, obtained in a trial of the OX40 agonist ivuxolimab. The receptors were gathered from an adult with an advanced solid tumor such as melanoma, head and neck, liver or kidney cancer.

This chain uses TRBV6-1 with TRBJ2-7, with 10 positions matching TRBD1. V lost 2 bases to trimming and J lost 3 bases; unmatched junction nucleotides: 4. Germline assignment: CDR1 MNHNS and CDR2 SASEGT. The CDR3 runs 15 residues. CDR3 sequence: CASSERGQGFYEQYF. In DNA, the CDR3 is TGTGCCAGCAGTGAAAGGGGACAGGGGTTCTACGAGCAGTACTTC.

J is TRBJ2-7 and V is TRBV11-1, with 8 bases identical to TRBD1. CDR3 size: 12 residues. Per germline, CDR1 SGHAT and CDR2 FQDESV (reference sequence). J lost 5 bases, V lost 4 bases, and 1 base had no gene match. Written as DNA, the CDR3 is TGTGCCAGCAGCTGGACAGGGAACGAGCAGTACTTC. Its protein product is CASSWTGNEQYF.

This clone was picked up one time. J is TRBJ2-1 and V is TRBV5-1; 11 positions match TRBD2. V dropped 4 bases and J dropped 4; count of bases not matched to a gene: 4. From germline, CDR1 is SGHRS and CDR2 YFSETQ. The CDR3 is 15 residues long. For the CDR3, the DNA is TGCGCCAGCAGCCGGGGACTAGCGGAGTACAATGAGCAGTTCTTC. Amino acids: CASSRGLAEYNEQFF.

V usage is TRBV11-3 and J usage is TRBJ2-1; D gene unclear. The CDR3 covers 13 residues. Per the germline V gene, CDR1 is SGHNT and CDR2 is YENEEA. V lost 0 bases and J 9 bases, leaving 9 bases between the germline ends. CDR3 DNA: TGTGCCAGCAGCTTAGATCCCCGGAGTGAGCAGTTCTTC. It encodes CASSLDPRSEQFF.

The chain uses TRBV21-1 and TRBJ2-7. TRBV21-1 is termed a pseudogene. The CDR3 is 17 residues long. The CDR3: CASSKGRGDRSWHEQYF. The CDR3, as DNA: TGTGCCAGCAGCAAAGGAAGGGGGGATCGCTCGTGGCACGAGCAGTACTTC.

The chain recombines TRBV6-5 with TRBJ1-6, with 10 bases fitting TRBD1. CDR1 and CDR2 from the germline V gene are MNHEY and SVGAGI. The CDR3 is 14 amino acids. Losses at the gene ends were 4 bases for V and 7 bases for J; bases not matched to a gene: 1. The DNA of the CDR3 is TGTGCCAGCAGTTCGGGACAGGGGAATTCACCCCTCCACTTT. Amino acids: CASSSGQGNSPLHF.

The J gene is TRBJ2-1, the V gene TRBV11-2; D is undetermined. CDR3 length: 15 amino acids. Germline V gives CDR1 SGHAT, CDR2 FQNNGV. Trimming removed 0 bases from V and 7 bases from J, with 13 bases in between. The CDR3 DNA follows: TGTGCCAGCAGCTTAGATCCGGGCCTAGGGAATGAGCAGTTCTTC. Translation: CASSLDPGLGNEQFF.

The sample holds a few counts of this clone. The gene calls are TRBV7-9 and TRBJ1-2; tentative D call: TRBD1 (5 bases). The CDR3 sequence is 12 residues long. From germline, CDR1 is SEHNR and CDR2 FQNEAQ (reference sequence). With 5 bases removed from V and 6 bases from J, the gap between germline ends came to 10 bases. The CDR3 sequence: CASSLGGNGYTF. The DNA of the CDR3 is TGTGCCAGCAGCCTGGGGGGGAATGGCTACACCTTC.

CDR3 in amino acids: CASSSGTAVYEQYF. CDR3 DNA: TGTGCCAGCAGCTCCGGGACAGCAGTCTACGAGCAGTACTTC. This chain joins TRBV21-1 and TRBJ2-7; TRBD1 is taken as the D call from the table, unchecked against the DNA. TRBV21-1 is a known pseudogene. The CDR3 loop spans 14 amino acids.

The rearrangement uses TRBV6-1 and TRBJ1-4; TRBD1 matches 8 bases. This CDR3 spans 15 amino acids. The germline V gene encodes CDR1 MNHNS and CDR2 SASEGT. Unmatched junction bases numbered 11, after V lost 6 bases and J lost 8 bases. The chain's CDR3 is CASRQWDRTEEKLFF. CDR3 nucleotide sequence: TGTGCCAGCAGACAATGGGACAGGACAGAAGAAAAACTGTTTTTT.

This clone was counted between two and nine times. The junction shows a germline mismatch at one end, possibly a read error. This sequence joins TRBV18 and TRBJ1-4; tentatively, D is TRBD1 (5 bases). From germline, CDR1 is KGHSH and CDR2 LQKENI. The CDR3 runs 15 residues. The CDR3 DNA reads as TGTGCCAGCTCAACACCGAACAGGTTTAATGAAAAACTGTTTTTT. Translated: CASSTPNRFNEKLFF.

The rearrangement uses TRBV5-1 and TRBJ2-5; D gene unclear. Germline V gene lookup returns CDR1 SGHRS and CDR2 YFSETQ. This CDR3 region has 14 residues. Trimming stripped 0 bases from V and 2 bases from J, with 8 bases between. DNA of the CDR3: TGCGCCAGCAGCTTGGGTCGTAGGCAAGAGACCCAGTACTTC. It yields the protein CASSLGRRQETQYF.

The chain joins TRBV2 to TRBJ2-5; D not resolved. Germline V lookup: CDR1 SNHLY, CDR2 FYNNEI. This CDR3 is 11 amino acids long. The V end lost 8 bases, the J end lost 8 bases, and 12 bases lay between the germline ends. The CDR3 loop is CASWASRTQYF. The CDR3 bases are TGTGCCAGCTGGGCCTCGCGCACCCAGTACTTC. The variable domain in full, completed from reference TRBV2 and TRBJ2-5, reads EPEVTQTPSHQVTQMGQEVILRCVPISNHLYFYWYRQILGQKVEFLVSFYNNEISEKSEIFDDQFSVERPDGSNFTLKIRSTKLEDSAMYFCASWASRTQYFGPGTRLLVL.

The chain recombines TRBV5-1 with TRBJ2-2; 13 bases line up with TRBD2. The junction had 2 bases not matched to a gene; V was cut back by 4 bases and J by 2 bases. The CDR3 sequence is 16 residues long. Germline V gene data show CDR1 as SGHRS and CDR2 as YFSETQ. The CDR3 spells CASSTGLAGNTGELFF. In DNA form, the CDR3 reads TGCGCCAGCAGCACGGGACTAGCGGGAAACACCGGGGAGCTGTTTTTT. The full variable domain, its missing parts supplied by reference TRBV5-1 and TRBJ2-2, is KAGVTQTPRYLIKTRGQQVTLSCSPISGHRSVSWYQQTPGQGLQFLFEYFSETQRNKGNFPGRFSGRQFSNSRSEMNVSTLELGDSALYLCASSTGLAGNTGELFFGEGSRLTVL.

This clone was seen once. The chain uses TRBV28 and TRBJ2-5, with a tentative D call TRBD1 (6 bases). Germline V CDR1 and CDR2: MDHEN, SYDVKM. Trimming left V 10 bases short and J 6 bases short, with 15 bases between. This CDR3 contains 12 residues. The CDR3, as DNA: TGTGCCACCACAGGGCGTACTCAGACCCAGTACTTC. Protein: CATTGRTQTQYF. Variable domain in full (rest from reference TRBV28 and TRBJ2-5): DVKVTQSSRYLVKRTGEKVFLECVQDMDHENMFWYRQDPGLGLRLIYFSYDVKMKEKGDIPEGYSVSREKKERFSLILESASTNQTSMYLCATTGRTQTQYFGPGTRLLVL.

The V call is TRBV5-1, the J call TRBJ1-1; D gene unclear. The CDR3 runs to 13 residues. Trimming stripped 3 bases from V and 1 base from J, with 7 bases between. Per the germline V gene, CDR1 is SGHRS and CDR2 is YFSETQ. The CDR3 DNA reads TGCGCCAGCAGCTGGAGGGAGAACACTGAAGCTTTCTTT. Encoded protein: CASSWRENTEAFF.

This clone showed up just once. V usage is TRBV18 and J usage is TRBJ2-1; possibly TRBD2 for D (5 bases). Germline lookup yields CDR1 KGHSH and CDR2 LQKENI. The CDR3 loop spans 15 amino acids. Trimming cost V 1 base and J 4 bases, with 11 bases left between them. Here the CDR3 reads CASSPLGALYNEQFF. The DNA of the CDR3 is TGTGCCAGCTCACCACTGGGAGCCCTATACAATGAGCAGTTCTTC. Drawing the rest from reference TRBV18 and TRBJ2-1, the complete variable domain is NAGVMQNPRHLVRRRGQEARLRCSPMKGHSHVYWYRQLPEEGLKFMVYLQKENIIDESGMPKERFSAEFPKEGPSILRIQQVVRGDSAAYFCASSPLGALYNEQFFGPGTRLTVL.

J is TRBJ2-3 and V is TRBV7-2; weak D call: TRBD1 (6 bases). V dropped 1 base and J dropped 0 bases, with 14 bases sitting between them. The CDR3 spans 17 residues. Germline V gene data show CDR1 as SGHTA and CDR2 as FQGNSA. The CDR3 loop is CASSLGGTLSSTDTQYF. The CDR3 region has the DNA TGTGCCAGCAGCTTAGGAGGGACACTGTCTAGCACAGATACGCAGTATTTT.

This chain uses TRBV28 with TRBJ2-7, with TRBD1 matching over 9 bases. The CDR3 spans 16 residues. Losses at the gene ends were 6 bases for V and 7 bases for J; bases not matched to a gene: 16. Germline V gene data show CDR1 as MDHEN and CDR2 as SYDVKM. CDR3 nucleotides: TGTGCCAGCAGCCCAACCGGGACAGGGTCGTCGTGGGAGCAGTACTTC. This codes for CASSPTGTGSSWEQYF.